The clone carrying this T cell receptor (beta chain) was seen at least ten times. TCRdb used MiXCR to reprocess the 5' RACE reads, holding one entry per CDR3 protein. Seen here are around 29,000 distinct CDR3 sequences, 5.3% observed once, and the top ten hold roughly 4.4%. This specimen comes from a study of early T cells in non-severe SARS-CoV-2 infection. This CDR3 region has 13 residues. V lost 3 bases and J 4 bases, leaving 9 bases between the germline ends. The source of this sequence is an adult who was a healthcare worker with PCR-confirmed SARS-CoV-2 infection or an uninfected control (not recorded which). The material sequenced was whole blood. The genes are TRBV12-3 or TRBV12-4 and TRBJ2-5; a weak D match, TRBD2 (7 bases). This CDR3 is CASSFGGPETQYF. DNA for the CDR3: TGTGCCAGCAGTTTCGGGGGGCCAGAGACCCAGTACTTC.